The sequence of this T cell receptor (beta chain) was determined in a study of cytotoxic CD8 clonotypes in ibrutinib-treated CLL. Study-wide background: IGHV unmutated 17 to 18; relapsed/refractory 11; treatment-naive approximately 15. Response sampling took place at median about 12 months of treatment, range 6 to 36.

The method was immunoSEQ multiplex PCR; TCRdb's version includes in-frame clones alone and lacks a portion of them. The sample lists fewer than 75,000 clones, roughly 70% occurring once. CDR1 GTSNPN and CDR2 SVGIG come from the germline V gene (reference sequence). The V segment lost 2 bases and the J segment 11 bases; nucleotides outside the gene matches: 4. The length of the CDR3 is 11 residues. Extraction of approximately 2 micrograms of genomic DNA from cryopreserved PBMCs supplied material for TCR beta libraries. The TCR originated in a human donor with chronic lymphocytic leukemia. The genes are TRBV30 and TRBJ1-1, with 8 bases fitting TRBD1. The source was PBMCs, collected after 12 months of ibrutinib treatment. This CDR3 is CAWSNRGVAFF. The CDR3, as DNA: TGTGCCTGGAGTAACAGGGGGGTCGCTTTCTTT.